A selection of T cell receptor beta chains follows, all from one sample in a study of PD-L1 blockade in urothelial cancer. Repertoires were generated with immunoSEQ multiplex PCR, while TCRdb's copy carries only in-frame clones and drops some. The repertoire includes 75,000 to 95,000 clones, over 80% of them detected once, and 6.7% sits in the top ten. Sequenced here: PBMCs, sampled around atezolizumab (anti-PD-L1) treatment. The receptors derive from a man aged 40-55 years with urothelial cancer. Each CDR3 is given with its conserved first and last residue.

V,J,CDR3
TRBV9,TRBJ2-3,CASSPRGVATDTQYF
TRBV11-2,TRBJ1-1,CASSLEAGAEAFF
TRBV2,TRBJ1-2,CASSGAGNNYGYTF
TRBV6-5,TRBJ2-7,CASTRGGATYEQYF
TRBV5-1,TRBJ2-1,CASSRDGGSVYNEQFF
TRBV9,TRBJ1-3,CASSPEGVNTIYF
TRBV20-1,TRBJ1-1,CSARRSPKAFF
TRBV7-9,TRBJ1-4,CASSPNRATNEKLFF
TRBV29-1,TRBJ2-2,CSVERGTGELFF
TRBV6-5,TRBJ2-7,CASRPPGGEYEQYF
TRBV27,TRBJ2-7,CASRFVQAYEQYF
TRBV15,TRBJ1-1,CATSRDRVKGNTEAFF
TRBV7-6,TRBJ2-7,CASSHAIGGGKSEQYF
TRBV7-9,TRBJ1-2,CASSFSANYGYTF
TRBV19,TRBJ2-3,CASSMGEWGLGPDTQYF
TRBV18,TRBJ2-1,CASSPLTRNNEQFF
TRBV14,TRBJ2-5,CASSQGTGAQYF
TRBV2,TRBJ1-1,CAKTGGQTEAFF
TRBV27,TRBJ1-1,CATLPPGQGLSRAFF
TRBV30,TRBJ1-5,CAWGQGGDQPQHF
TRBV6-1,TRBJ2-2,CASSAERGTGELFF
TRBV18,TRBJ1-4,CASSPPAATNEKLFF
TRBV19,TRBJ1-3,CASCQGLENTIYF
TRBV4-1,TRBJ2-3,CASSLGTSGVFTDTQYF
TRBV9,TRBJ1-2,CASSPGTGSYGYTF
TRBV5-4,TRBJ2-5,CASSFKGLAEETQYF
TRBV28,TRBJ2-7,CASSTPGLGSYEQYF
TRBV4-3,TRBJ1-4,CASSPWGTGGGKLFF
TRBV4-2,TRBJ2-7,CASRPSGTSGFSRGDEQYF
TRBV7-3,TRBJ2-1,CASTMGGDEQFF
TRBV7-3,TRBJ2-2,CASKAGAGNTGELFF
TRBV5-1,TRBJ2-3,CASRWEGSEARTQYF
TRBV9,TRBJ2-1,CASNSPGVREQFF
TRBV2,TRBJ1-1,CASSDEGNTEAFF
TRBV28,TRBJ2-7,CASQLAGVSYEQYF
TRBV5-1,TRBJ2-5,CASSLERGSQETQYF
TRBV20-1,TRBJ2-1,CSAGLGTRSFF
TRBV6-5,TRBJ2-3,CASSYFTGSDTQYF
TRBV28,TRBJ1-3,CASSFRGAGGNTIYF
TRBV7-2,TRBJ2-5,CASSPSGTSAQETQYF
TRBV4-2,TRBJ1-1,CASSQDRNRVEFGAFF
TRBV30,TRBJ2-1,CAWSAAEYNEQFF
TRBV7-6,TRBJ2-3,CASSLRASGSTDTQYF